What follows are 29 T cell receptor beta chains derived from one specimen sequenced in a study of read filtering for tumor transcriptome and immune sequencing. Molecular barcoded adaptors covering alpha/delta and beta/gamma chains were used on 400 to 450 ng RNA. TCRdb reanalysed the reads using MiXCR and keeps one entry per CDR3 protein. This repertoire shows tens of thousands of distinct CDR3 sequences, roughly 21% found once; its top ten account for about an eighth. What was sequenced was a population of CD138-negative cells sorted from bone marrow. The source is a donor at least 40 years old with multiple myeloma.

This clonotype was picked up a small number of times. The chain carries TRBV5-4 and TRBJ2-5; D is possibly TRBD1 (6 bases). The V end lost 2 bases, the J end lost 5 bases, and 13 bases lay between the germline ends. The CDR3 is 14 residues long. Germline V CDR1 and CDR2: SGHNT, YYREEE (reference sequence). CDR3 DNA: TGTGCCAGCAGCTTCGGGTCAGGGGAGGAGACCCAGTACTTC. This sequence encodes CASSFGSGEETQYF.

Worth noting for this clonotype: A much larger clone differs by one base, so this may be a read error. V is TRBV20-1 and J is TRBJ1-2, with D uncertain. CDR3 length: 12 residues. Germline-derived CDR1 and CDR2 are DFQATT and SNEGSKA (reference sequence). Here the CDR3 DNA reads TGCAGTGCTAGCCGGGAGCCCTATGGCTACGCCTTC. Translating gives CSASREPYGYAF.

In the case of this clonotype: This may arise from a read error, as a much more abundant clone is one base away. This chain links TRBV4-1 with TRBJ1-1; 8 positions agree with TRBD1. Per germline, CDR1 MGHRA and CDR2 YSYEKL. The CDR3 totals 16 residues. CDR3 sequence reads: CACSQTDRVVDVRAFF. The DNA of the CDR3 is TGCGCCTGCAGCCAGACGGACAGGGTGGTAGATGTGCGGGCTTTCTTT.

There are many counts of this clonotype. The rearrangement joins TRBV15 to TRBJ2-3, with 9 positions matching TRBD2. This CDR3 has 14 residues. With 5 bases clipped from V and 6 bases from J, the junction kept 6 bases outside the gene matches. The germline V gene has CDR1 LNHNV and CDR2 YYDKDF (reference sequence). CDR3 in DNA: TGTGCCACCAGCGGGCTAGCGGGGATGGATACGCAGTATTTT. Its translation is CATSGLAGMDTQYF.

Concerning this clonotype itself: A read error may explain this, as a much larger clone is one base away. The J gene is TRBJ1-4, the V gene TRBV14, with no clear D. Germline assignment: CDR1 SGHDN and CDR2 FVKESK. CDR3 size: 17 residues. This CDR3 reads CASSQDESRWPNEKPFF. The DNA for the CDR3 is TGTGCCAGCAGCCAAGATGAATCCCGGTGGCCTAATGAAAAACCGTTTTTT.

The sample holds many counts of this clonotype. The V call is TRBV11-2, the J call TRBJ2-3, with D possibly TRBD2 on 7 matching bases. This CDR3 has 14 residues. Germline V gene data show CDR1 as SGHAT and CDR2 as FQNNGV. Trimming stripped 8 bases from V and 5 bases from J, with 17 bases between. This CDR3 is CASSGGRKGDTQYF. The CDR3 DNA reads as TGTGCCAGCTCGGGGGGCAGAAAGGGAGATACGCAGTATTTT. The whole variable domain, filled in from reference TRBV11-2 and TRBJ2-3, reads EAGVAQSPRYKIIEKRQSVAFWCNPISGHATLYWYQQILGQGPKLLIQFQNNGVVDDSQLPKDRFSAERLKGVDSTLKIQPAKLEDSAVYLCASSGGRKGDTQYFGPGTRLTVL.

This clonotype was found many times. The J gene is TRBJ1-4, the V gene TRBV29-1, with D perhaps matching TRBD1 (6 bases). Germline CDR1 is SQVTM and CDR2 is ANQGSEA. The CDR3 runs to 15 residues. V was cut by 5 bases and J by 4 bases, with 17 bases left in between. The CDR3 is CSVLPQQGLNEKLFF. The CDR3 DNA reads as TGCAGCGTTCTGCCTCAACAGGGCCTTAATGAAAAACTGTTTTTT.

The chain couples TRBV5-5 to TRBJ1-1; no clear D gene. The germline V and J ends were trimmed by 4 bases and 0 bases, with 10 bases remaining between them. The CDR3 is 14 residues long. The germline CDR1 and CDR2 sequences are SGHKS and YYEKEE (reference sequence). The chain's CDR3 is CASSILALNTEAFF. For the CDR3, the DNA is TGTGCCAGCAGCATCCTCGCCTTGAACACTGAAGCTTTCTTT.

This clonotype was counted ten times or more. The CDR3 loop reads CASSSALAFVNYNEQFF. CDR3 coding DNA: TGTGCCAGCAGCTCCGCTCTAGCGTTCGTTAATTACAATGAGCAGTTCTTC. The rearrangement links TRBV7-9 to TRBJ2-1; TRBD2 is a possible D gene (6 bases). Germline CDR1 and CDR2: SEHNR and FQNEAQ (reference sequence). The V gene lost 4 bases and the J gene lost 4 bases, with 20 bases spanning the gap. The CDR3 has 17 amino acids.

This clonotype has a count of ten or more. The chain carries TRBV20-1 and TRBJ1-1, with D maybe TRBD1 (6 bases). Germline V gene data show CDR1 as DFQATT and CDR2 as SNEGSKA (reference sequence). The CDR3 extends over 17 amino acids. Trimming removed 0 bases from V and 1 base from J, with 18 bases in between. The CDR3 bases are TGCAGTGCTAGAGATCGAGGGGGGACGACGTCGAACACTGAAGCTTTCTTT. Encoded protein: CSARDRGGTTSNTEAFF.

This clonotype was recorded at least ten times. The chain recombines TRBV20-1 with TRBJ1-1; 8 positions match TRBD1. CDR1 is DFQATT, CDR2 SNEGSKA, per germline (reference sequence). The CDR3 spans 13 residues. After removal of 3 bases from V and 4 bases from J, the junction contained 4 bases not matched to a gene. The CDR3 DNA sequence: TGCAGTGCTAGGAGGACAGGGCTCACTGAAGCTTTCTTT. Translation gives CSARRTGLTEAFF.

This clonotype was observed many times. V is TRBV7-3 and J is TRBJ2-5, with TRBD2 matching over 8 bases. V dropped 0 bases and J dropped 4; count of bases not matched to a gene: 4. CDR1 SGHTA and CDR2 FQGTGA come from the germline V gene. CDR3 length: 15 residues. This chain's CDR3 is CASSLTRTSRETQYF. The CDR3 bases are TGTGCCAGCAGCTTAACTCGGACTAGCAGAGAGACCCAGTACTTC.

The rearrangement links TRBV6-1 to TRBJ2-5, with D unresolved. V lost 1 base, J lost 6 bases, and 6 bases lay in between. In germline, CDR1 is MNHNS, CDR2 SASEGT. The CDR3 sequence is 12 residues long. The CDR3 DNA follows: TGTGCCAGCAGTGAAGACTCGAAGACCCAGTACTTC. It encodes CASSEDSKTQYF.

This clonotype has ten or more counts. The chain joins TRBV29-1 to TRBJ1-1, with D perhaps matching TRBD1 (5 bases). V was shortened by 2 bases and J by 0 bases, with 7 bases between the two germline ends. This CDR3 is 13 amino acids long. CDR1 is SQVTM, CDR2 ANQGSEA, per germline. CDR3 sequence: CSVESGLNTEAFF. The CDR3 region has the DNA TGCAGCGTTGAATCAGGGTTGAACACTGAAGCTTTCTTT.

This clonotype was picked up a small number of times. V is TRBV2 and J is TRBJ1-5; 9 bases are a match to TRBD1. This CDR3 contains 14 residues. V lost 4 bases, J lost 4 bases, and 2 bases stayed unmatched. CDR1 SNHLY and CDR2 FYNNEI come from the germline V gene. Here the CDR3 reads CASSAQGANQPQHF. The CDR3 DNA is TGTGCCAGCAGTGCACAGGGGGCGAATCAGCCCCAGCATTTT. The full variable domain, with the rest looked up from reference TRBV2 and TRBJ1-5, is EPEVTQTPSHQVTQMGQEVILRCVPISNHLYFYWYRQILGQKVEFLVSFYNNEISEKSEIFDDQFSVERPDGSNFTLKIRSTKLEDSAMYFCASSAQGANQPQHFGDGTRLSIL.

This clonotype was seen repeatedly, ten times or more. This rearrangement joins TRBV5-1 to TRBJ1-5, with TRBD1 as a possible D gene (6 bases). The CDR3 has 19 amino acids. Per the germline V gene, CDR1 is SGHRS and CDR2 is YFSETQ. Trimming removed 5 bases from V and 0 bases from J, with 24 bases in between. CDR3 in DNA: TGCGCCAGCAGTTTGTCGACAGGCGCGATTTATTATAGCAATCAGCCCCAGCATTTT. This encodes CASSLSTGAIYYSNQPQHF.

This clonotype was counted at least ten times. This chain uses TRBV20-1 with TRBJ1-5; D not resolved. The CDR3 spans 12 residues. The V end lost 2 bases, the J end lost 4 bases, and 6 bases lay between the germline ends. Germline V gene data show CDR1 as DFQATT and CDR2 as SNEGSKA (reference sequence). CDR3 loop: CSARRENQPQHF. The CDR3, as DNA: TGCAGTGCTAGAAGGGAAAATCAGCCCCAGCATTTT.

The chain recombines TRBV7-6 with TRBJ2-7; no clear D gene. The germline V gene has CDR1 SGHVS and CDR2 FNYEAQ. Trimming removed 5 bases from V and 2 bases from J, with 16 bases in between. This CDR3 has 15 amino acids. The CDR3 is CASSPGQREAYEQYF. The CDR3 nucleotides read TGTGCCAGCAGCCCTGGCCAGAGAGAAGCCTACGAGCAGTACTTC.

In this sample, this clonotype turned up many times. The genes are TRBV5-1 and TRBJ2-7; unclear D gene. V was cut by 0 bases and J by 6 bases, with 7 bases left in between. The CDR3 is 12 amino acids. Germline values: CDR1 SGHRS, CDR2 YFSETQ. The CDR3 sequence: CASSLEGREQYF. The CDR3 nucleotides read TGCGCCAGCAGCTTGGAAGGGCGCGAGCAGTACTTC. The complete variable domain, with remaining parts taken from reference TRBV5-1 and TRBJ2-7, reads KAGVTQTPRYLIKTRGQQVTLSCSPISGHRSVSWYQQTPGQGLQFLFEYFSETQRNKGNFPGRFSGRQFSNSRSEMNVSTLELGDSALYLCASSLEGREQYFGPGTRLTVT.

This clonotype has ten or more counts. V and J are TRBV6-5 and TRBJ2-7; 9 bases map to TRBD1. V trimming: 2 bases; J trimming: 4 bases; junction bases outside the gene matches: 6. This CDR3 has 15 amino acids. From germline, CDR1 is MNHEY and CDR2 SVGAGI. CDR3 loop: CASSYATGGNYEQYF. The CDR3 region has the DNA TGTGCCAGCAGTTACGCAACAGGGGGCAATTACGAGCAGTACTTC.

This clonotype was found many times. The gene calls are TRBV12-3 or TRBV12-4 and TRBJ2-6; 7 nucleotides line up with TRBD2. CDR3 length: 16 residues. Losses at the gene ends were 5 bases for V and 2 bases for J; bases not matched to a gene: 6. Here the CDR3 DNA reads TGTGCCAGCAGTATCCCAGGGAGGGCTGGGGCCAACGTCCTGACTTTC. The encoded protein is CASSIPGRAGANVLTF.

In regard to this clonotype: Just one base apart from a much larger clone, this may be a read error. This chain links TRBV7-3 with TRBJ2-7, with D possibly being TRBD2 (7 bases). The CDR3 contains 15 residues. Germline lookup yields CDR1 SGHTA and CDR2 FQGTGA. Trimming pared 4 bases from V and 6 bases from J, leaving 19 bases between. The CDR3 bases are TGTGCCAGCAGCTCGGGGGGCCTGCCCCTAGGCGAGCAGTACTTC. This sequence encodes CASSSGGLPLGEQYF.

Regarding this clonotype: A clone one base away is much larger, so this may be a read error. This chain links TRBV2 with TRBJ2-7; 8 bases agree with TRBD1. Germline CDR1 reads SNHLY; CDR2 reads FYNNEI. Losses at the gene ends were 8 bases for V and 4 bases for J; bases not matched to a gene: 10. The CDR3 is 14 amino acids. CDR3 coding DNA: TGTGCCAGCGGTGGTCAGACAGGGGTATACGAGCAGTACTTC. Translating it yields CASGGQTGVYEQYF.

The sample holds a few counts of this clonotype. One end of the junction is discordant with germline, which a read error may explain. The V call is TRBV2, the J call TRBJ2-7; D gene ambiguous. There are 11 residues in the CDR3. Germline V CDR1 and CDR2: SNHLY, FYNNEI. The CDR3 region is CASSGYYERYF. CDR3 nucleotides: TGTGCCAGCAGTGGTTACTACGAGCGGTACTTC.

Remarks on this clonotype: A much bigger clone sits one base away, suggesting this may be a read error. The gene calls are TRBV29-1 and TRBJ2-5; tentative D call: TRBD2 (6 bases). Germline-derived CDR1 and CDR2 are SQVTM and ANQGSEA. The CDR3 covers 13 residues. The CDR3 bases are TGCAGCGGCCGGGGGTGGCCAGAAGAGATCCAGTACTTC. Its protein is CSGRGWPEEIQYF.

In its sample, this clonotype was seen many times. Here the CDR3 DNA reads TGTGCCAGCAGCCCCATTCCGGGGGGCTTCGAGGAGACCCAGTACTTC. This gives the protein CASSPIPGGFEETQYF. The chain is built from TRBV14 and TRBJ2-5; TRBD2 is a possible D gene (7 bases). CDR3 length equals 16 residues. The V and J ends lost 4 bases and 5 bases respectively, with 20 bases between them. Germline V gives CDR1 SGHDN, CDR2 FVKESK.

The CDR3 region is CASSGVTAYYGYTF. CDR3 coding DNA: TGTGCCAGCAGTGGGGTTACGGCTTACTATGGCTACACCTTC. This chain connects TRBV2 to TRBJ1-2, with D unresolved. V lost 4 bases and J 3 bases, leaving 12 bases between the germline ends. The CDR3 sequence is 14 residues long. The germline V gene encodes CDR1 SNHLY and CDR2 FYNNEI.

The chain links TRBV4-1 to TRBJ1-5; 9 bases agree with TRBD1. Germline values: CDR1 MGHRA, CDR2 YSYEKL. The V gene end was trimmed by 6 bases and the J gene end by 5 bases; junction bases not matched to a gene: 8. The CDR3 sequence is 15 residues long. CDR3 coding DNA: TGCGCCAGCAGACGGCAACAGGGGGCGGATCAGCCCCAGCATTTT. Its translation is CASRRQQGADQPQHF.

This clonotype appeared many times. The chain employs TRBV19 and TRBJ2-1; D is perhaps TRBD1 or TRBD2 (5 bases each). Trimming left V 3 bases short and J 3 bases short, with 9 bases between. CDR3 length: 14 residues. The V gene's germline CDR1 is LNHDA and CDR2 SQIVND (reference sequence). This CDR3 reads CASSMGRDYNEQFF. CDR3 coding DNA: TGTGCCAGTAGTATGGGACGGGACTACAATGAGCAGTTCTTC.